The source of this T cell receptor (beta chain) is a study of pediatric ulcerative colitis. V trimming: 2 bases; J trimming: 3 bases; junction bases outside the gene matches: 2. Germline CDR1 reads SGHVS; CDR2 reads FQNEAQ. The CDR3 contains 15 residues. TCRdb keeps only in-frame clones here, not all; method: immunoSEQ multiplex PCR. Counted here are some 43,000 clones, around 79% occurring once; the ten biggest clones make up under 4%. During colonoscopy, one to two rectal pinch biopsies were collected. This clone appeared once. This sequence was found in a girl under 18 with moderate ulcerative colitis. The chain is built from TRBV7-8 and TRBJ2-7; TRBD2 agrees at 12 bases. The source material was gut tissue. The CDR3 here is CASSLWTSGDYEQYF. The CDR3 DNA follows: TGTGCCAGCAGCTTATGGACTAGCGGGGACTACGAGCAGTACTTC.